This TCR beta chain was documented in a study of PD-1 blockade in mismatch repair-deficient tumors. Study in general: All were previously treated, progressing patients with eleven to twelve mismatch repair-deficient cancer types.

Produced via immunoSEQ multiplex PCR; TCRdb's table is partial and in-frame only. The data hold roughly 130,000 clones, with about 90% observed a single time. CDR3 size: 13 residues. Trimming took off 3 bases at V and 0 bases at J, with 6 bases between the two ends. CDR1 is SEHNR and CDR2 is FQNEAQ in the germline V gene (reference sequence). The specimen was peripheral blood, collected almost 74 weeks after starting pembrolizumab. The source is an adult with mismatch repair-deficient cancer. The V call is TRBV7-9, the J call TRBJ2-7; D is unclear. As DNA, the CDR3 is TGTGCCAGCAGCTTTGCCCACTCCTACGAGCAGTACTTC. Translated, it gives CASSFAHSYEQYF.